This TCR beta chain is drawn from a study of CXCR3-negative and CXCR3-positive naive CD8 T cells. This CDR3 is 15 amino acids long. UMI-labeled TRB cDNA libraries were prepared by 5' RACE. TCRdb reanalyzed the 5' RACE reads, giving one entry per CDR3 protein sequence and no DNA. The ten top clones account for 1.5% to 2%, within a sample of 8,000 or so distinct CDR3 sequences. The sequenced sample consisted of naive CXCR3- CD8+ T cells from blood. Stated subset: CD45RO-CCR7+CD27+CD95- naive CD8+ T cells lacking CXCR3 (TNR3-). The source of this sequence is a human donor in good health. Some clones in this sample may be carry-over from other donors' samples. This sequence joins TRBV12-3 or TRBV12-4 and TRBJ1-2; with no DNA, the TCRdb D assignment of TRBD1 cannot be verified. CDR3 residues: CASSETPRPNYGYTF.